Each of the 25 T cell receptor beta chains below was sequenced from the same sample in a study of T cell repertoires in cytomegalovirus infection. The antigens these receptors bind are not known. TCRdb called the reads again in MiXCR, with one record for every CDR3 protein. The data show roughly 920,000 distinct CDR3 sequences, around 30% seen once. The source material was cultured CD8+ T cells from PBMCs, sampled from culture after CMV antigen stimulation. These receptors came from a human donor in good health (CMV status not recorded). Some clones in this sample may be carry-over from other donors' samples.

J is TRBJ2-1 and V is TRBV19; unclear D gene. Per the germline V gene, CDR1 is LNHDA and CDR2 is SQIVND (reference sequence). This CDR3 has 16 amino acids. V lost 1 base and J 6 bases, leaving 16 bases between the germline ends. Here the CDR3 reads CASSIGPSRIGNEQFF. DNA for the CDR3: TGTGCCAGTAGTATAGGACCGTCCCGGATCGGCAATGAGCAGTTCTTC.

CDR3 sequence reads: CASSYSERGRREQYV. The CDR3 region has the DNA TGTGCCAGCAGTTACTCTGAGCGGGGGAGACGGGAGCAGTACGTC. This chain uses TRBV6-6 with TRBJ2-7; 8 positions match TRBD2. The CDR3 is made up of 15 amino acids. V shed 0 bases, J shed 7 bases, and the junction held 8 bases outside the gene matches. Germline lookup yields CDR1 MNHNY and CDR2 SVGAGI (reference sequence).

Worth noting for this clonotype: Possible read error: a much larger clone is one base away. The gene calls are TRBV7-2 and TRBJ1-5, with 10 positions matching TRBD1. Germline V gene lookup returns CDR1 SGHTA and CDR2 FQGNSA. The CDR3 has 14 amino acids. V shed 4 bases and J 8 bases; nucleotides not matched to a gene: 5. The CDR3 loop is CASSSGTGAKPQHF. The DNA for the CDR3 is TGTGCCAGCAGCTCAGGGACAGGGGCTAAGCCCCAGCATTTT.

This clonotype was seen a single time. This sequence joins TRBV5-6 and TRBJ2-1, with D unresolved. The V end was cut by 0 bases, the J end by 1 base, with 11 bases between. The CDR3 is 16 residues long. CDR1 and CDR2 (germline): SGHDT, YYEEEE. The CDR3 loop is CASSLGRIVSYNEQFF. CDR3 DNA sequence: TGTGCCAGCAGCTTGGGACGAATAGTATCCTACAATGAGCAGTTCTTC.

This clonotype was picked up a small number of times. V and J are TRBV12-3 or TRBV12-4 and TRBJ2-2; D unresolved. Trimming stripped 5 bases from V and 4 bases from J, with 11 bases between. This CDR3 has 14 amino acids. DNA for the CDR3: TGTGCCAGCAGTCTAGTCCCTGCCACCGGGGAGCTGTTTTTT. This sequence encodes CASSLVPATGELFF.

A note on this clonotype: With a much larger clone just one base away, this may be a read error. The chain combines TRBV27 with TRBJ1-2; maybe TRBD1 (6 bases). Germline V lookup: CDR1 MNHEY, CDR2 SMNVEV (reference sequence). The CDR3 loop spans 14 amino acids. V shed 2 bases and J shed 9 bases, with 16 bases lying between them. The CDR3 sequence: CASSLLTGRDSYTF. CDR3 nucleotide sequence: TGTGCCAGCAGTTTACTTACAGGGCGGGATAGCTACACCTTC.

In DNA form, the CDR3 reads TGTGCCAGTAGTATAGCGGTCGCCAACACCGGGGAGCTGTTTTTT. Amino acids: CASSIAVANTGELFF. This rearrangement joins TRBV19 to TRBJ2-2, with D unclear. Germline V gene lookup returns CDR1 LNHDA and CDR2 SQIVND (reference sequence). Trimming took 1 base from V and 2 from J, leaving 8 bases between them. This CDR3 spans 15 amino acids. The entire variable domain, with the rest obtained from reference TRBV19 and TRBJ2-2, is as follows: DGGITQSPKYLFRKEGQNVTLSCEQNLNHDAMYWYRQDPGQGLRLIYYSQIVNDFQKGDIAEGYSVSREKKESFPLTVTSAQKNPTAFYLCASSIAVANTGELFFGEGSRLTVL.

The rearrangement uses TRBV29-1 and TRBJ2-3, with D unresolved. V lost 1 base to trimming and J lost 4 bases, with 9 bases between them. Germline loops: CDR1 SQVTM, CDR2 ANQGSEA. The CDR3 extends over 13 amino acids. CDR3 bases: TGCAGCGTTGAAGCTAGTGTCGCAGATACGCAGTATTTT. Translation gives CSVEASVADTQYF.

The chain recombines TRBV9 with TRBJ2-7; 7 positions agree with TRBD1. The CDR3 consists of 15 residues. CDR1 and CDR2 from the germline V gene are SGDLS and YYNGEE. The junction had 7 bases not matched to a gene; V was cut back by 3 bases and J by 1 base. This chain's CDR3 is CASSETGDRSYEQYF. CDR3 DNA: TGTGCCAGCAGCGAAACAGGGGATAGGTCCTACGAGCAGTACTTC. The full variable domain, completed using reference TRBV9 and TRBJ2-7, is DSGVTQTPKHLITATGQRVTLRCSPRSGDLSVYWYQQSLDQGLQFLIQYYNGEERAKGNILERFSAQQFPDLHSELNLSSLELGDSALYFCASSETGDRSYEQYFGPGTRLTVT.

This chain connects TRBV12-3 or TRBV12-4 to TRBJ2-5; D is uncertain. The V end was cut by 3 bases, the J end by 2 bases, with 19 bases between. The CDR3 totals 17 residues. The CDR3 spells CASSFLPDTGIQETQYF. DNA of the CDR3: TGTGCCAGCAGTTTTCTTCCCGACACTGGAATACAAGAGACCCAGTACTTC.

The V and J genes are TRBV20-1 and TRBJ2-1, with D possibly being TRBD1 (6 bases). The CDR3 covers 14 residues. Germline CDR1 is DFQATT and CDR2 is SNEGSKA (reference sequence). V dropped 6 bases and J dropped 0 bases, with 12 bases sitting between them. The CDR3 sequence: CSARTGSSYNEQFF. Written as DNA, the CDR3 is TGCAGTGCGCGTACAGGGAGCTCCTACAATGAGCAGTTCTTC.

The J gene is TRBJ1-2, the V gene TRBV15; no clear D. CDR1 and CDR2 from the germline V gene are LNHNV and YYDKDF (reference sequence). The CDR3 spans 13 residues. Trimming took 1 base from V and 3 from J, leaving 6 bases between them. CDR3 DNA: TGTGCCACCAGCAGAGTAACGGACTATGGCTACACCTTC. Translation: CATSRVTDYGYTF.

This clonotype came up a few times. This chain joins TRBV27 and TRBJ1-5, with TRBD1 matching 7 bases. The CDR3 loop spans 15 amino acids. Germline V gene data show CDR1 as MNHEY and CDR2 as SMNVEV (reference sequence). Trimming took 2 bases from V and 7 from J; bases not matched to a gene: 8. The CDR3 loop is CASSLAPDRVQPQHF. The CDR3 region has the DNA TGTGCCAGCAGTTTAGCCCCCGACAGGGTGCAGCCCCAGCATTTT.

The chain combines TRBV7-3 with TRBJ2-6, with D perhaps assigned TRBD1 or TRBD2 (5 bases each). Trimming took 5 bases from V and 0 from J, leaving 14 bases between them. The germline V gene encodes CDR1 SGHTA and CDR2 FQGTGA. The CDR3 contains 17 residues. The CDR3 bases are TGTGCCAGCAGCCAGCTGGGGACCCACTCTGGGGCCAACGTCCTGACTTTC. This gives the protein CASSQLGTHSGANVLTF.

The table lists this clonotype with many counts. The chain recombines TRBV7-9 with TRBJ2-5; a weak D match, TRBD2 (6 bases). Looked up from germline, CDR1 is SEHNR and CDR2 is FQNEAQ (reference sequence). V was clipped by 7 bases and J by 3 bases, with 9 bases between them. The CDR3 is 12 amino acids. The CDR3 region is CASTPGEETQYF. CDR3 DNA: TGTGCCAGCACTCCGGGGGAAGAGACCCAGTACTTC.

This clonotype has more than one count but fewer than ten. The J gene is TRBJ2-5, the V gene TRBV14; no definite D call. The germline CDR1 and CDR2 sequences are SGHDN and FVKESK. The length of the CDR3 is 14 residues. The germline V and J ends were trimmed by 5 bases and 0 bases, with 10 bases remaining between them. The CDR3 here is CASSVMKYQETQYF. Written as DNA, the CDR3 is TGTGCCAGCAGCGTTATGAAGTACCAAGAGACCCAGTACTTC. The whole variable domain, remainder taken from reference TRBV14 and TRBJ2-5, is EAGVTQFPSHSVIEKGQTVTLRCDPISGHDNLYWYRRVMGKEIKFLLHFVKESKQDESGMPNNRFLAERTGGTYSTLKVQPAELEDSGVYFCASSVMKYQETQYFGPGTRLLVL.

The rearrangement uses TRBV20-1 and TRBJ1-4; D is possibly TRBD1 (5 bases). The length of the CDR3 is 11 residues. Trimming shortened V by 6 bases and J by 10 bases, and 12 bases separated the two germline ends. Germline-derived CDR1 and CDR2 are DFQATT and SNEGSKA (reference sequence). In DNA form, the CDR3 reads TGCAGTGCGCTCGGAGGGGTAAAACTGTTTTTT. This codes for CSALGGVKLFF.

To note about this clonotype: One base away lies a much larger clone, so this may be a sequencing read error. CDR3 residues: CVSIDNLGPDYGYTF. The CDR3 coding sequence is TGTGTCAGCATCGATAATCTAGGTCCAGACTATGGCTACACCTTC. The chain joins TRBV7-1 to TRBJ1-2; D remains unclear. TRBV7-1 belongs to the ORF category, with a function that is uncertain. The CDR3 contains 15 residues.

This clonotype was observed at least ten times. J is TRBJ2-5 and V is TRBV7-2; 8 positions agree with TRBD2. The germline V gene has CDR1 SGHTA and CDR2 FQGNSA. This CDR3 has 14 residues. V was clipped by 5 bases and J by 1 base; unmatched bases: 3. DNA of the CDR3: TGTGCCAGCAGCCTAGGGACTAGCCAAGAGACCCAGTACTTC. As protein: CASSLGTSQETQYF.

The genes are TRBV6-5 and TRBJ2-1, with D maybe TRBD2 (7 bases). The CDR3 covers 14 residues. Trimming stripped 0 bases from V and 8 bases from J, with 11 bases between. CDR1 and CDR2 from the germline V gene are MNHEY and SVGAGI. CDR3 sequence: CASSYSPGGDEQFF. CDR3 coding DNA: TGTGCCAGCAGTTACTCGCCGGGGGGCGATGAGCAGTTCTTC.

The chain combines TRBV6-5 with TRBJ1-2; D might be TRBD1 (5 bases). Germline lookup yields CDR1 MNHEY and CDR2 SVGAGI. CDR3 length: 14 residues. The V gene lost 0 bases and the J gene lost 8 bases, with 13 bases spanning the gap. The CDR3 region has the DNA TGTGCCAGCAGTTACTCGCGGGACCCTATAGGCTACACCTTC. Amino acids: CASSYSRDPIGYTF.

This clonotype was detected a few times. The chain recombines TRBV27 with TRBJ2-5; D may be TRBD2 (6 bases). Germline V gene lookup returns CDR1 MNHEY and CDR2 SMNVEV (reference sequence). The CDR3 sequence is 13 residues long. V was trimmed by 5 bases and J by 5 bases, leaving 12 bases between them. CDR3 DNA: TGTGCCAGCAGTAGGAGGGGTCCGGAGACCCAGTACTTC. Its protein product is CASSRRGPETQYF.

The rearrangement links TRBV27 to TRBJ2-6, with D possibly matching TRBD2 (6 bases). Trimming cost V 4 bases and J 3 bases, with 13 bases left between them. Germline V gives CDR1 MNHEY, CDR2 SMNVEV (reference sequence). The length of the CDR3 is 16 residues. This CDR3 is CASSSGGVVGANVLTF. The CDR3 coding sequence is TGTGCCAGCAGTTCGGGCGGGGTTGTTGGGGCCAACGTCCTGACTTTC.

Notes on this clonotype: Compared with germline, one end of the junction differs, possibly owing to a read error. This chain links TRBV2 with TRBJ2-4, with D perhaps TRBD1 or TRBD2 (5 bases each). This CDR3 contains 16 residues. Germline-derived CDR1 and CDR2 are SNHLY and FYNNEI. The CDR3 is CASSETGTGVSLRSYF. CDR3 in DNA: TGTGCCAGCAGTGAAACCGGGACCGGGGTTAGTCTACGATCCTATTTC.

Of note for this clonotype: The junction departs from germline at one end; a sequencing error may be responsible. V and J are TRBV28 and TRBJ2-5; 8 bases match TRBD1. The germline CDR1 and CDR2 sequences are MDHEN and SYDVKM. The CDR3 consists of 15 residues. Written as DNA, the CDR3 is TGTGCCAGCAGTCCCCAGTGGACAGGGCAAGGGACCCAGTACTTC. Translating it yields CASSPQWTGQGTQYF.